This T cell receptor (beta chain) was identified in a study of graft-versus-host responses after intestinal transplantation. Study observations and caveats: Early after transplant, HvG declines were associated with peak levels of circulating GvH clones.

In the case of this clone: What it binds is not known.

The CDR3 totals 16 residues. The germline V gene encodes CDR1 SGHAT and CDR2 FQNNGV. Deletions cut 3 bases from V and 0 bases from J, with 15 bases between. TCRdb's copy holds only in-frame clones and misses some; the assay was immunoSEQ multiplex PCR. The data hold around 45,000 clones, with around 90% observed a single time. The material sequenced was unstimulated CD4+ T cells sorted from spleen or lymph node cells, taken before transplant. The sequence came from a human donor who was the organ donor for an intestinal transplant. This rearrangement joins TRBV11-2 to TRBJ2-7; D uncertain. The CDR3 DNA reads TGTGCCAGCAGCTTCACGACCCCTCCCAGCTCCTACGAGCAGTACTTC. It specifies CASSFTTPPSSYEQYF.